This TCR beta chain was identified during a study of T-cell reconstitution after alpha-beta-depleted transplantation in children. Study-level results: About two months after transplant, alpha-beta T cells reportedly came from several hundred expanded graft clones. T-cell counts and diversity were attributed mostly to newly produced T cells one year after transplant.

This clonotype has at least ten counts. Its antigen is as yet unknown. Using unique molecular identifiers, the investigators prepared the TCRbeta library. TCRdb re-analysed the PCR reads in MiXCR, keeping a single row per CDR3 protein. The sample lists about 590,000 distinct CDR3 sequences, over 10% occurring once. The sequencing here drew on PBMCs, mostly from graft donor cells, taken 360 days after TCRalphabeta/CD19-depleted stem cell transplant. This TCR derives from a male patient younger than 18 who had a stem cell transplant for acute myeloid leukemia, so the T cells may come from the graft donor.

In DNA, the CDR3 is TGTGCCAGCAGCGCGACAGGGGCTAAGGTTTACGAGCAGTACTTC. Residues: CASSATGAKVYEQYF. The V gene is TRBV9, the J gene TRBJ2-7; 8 bases map to TRBD1. The CDR3 has 15 amino acids. Germline V gene sequence: CDR1 SGDLS, CDR2 YYNGEE. V gave up 3 bases and J gave up 4 bases; unmatched junction bases: 9.